The 7 T cell receptor beta chains below were found in one sample sequenced in a study of cytomegalovirus exposure and HLA in healthy donors. The PCR used 60 Vbeta and 13 Jbeta primers. The method was immunoSEQ multiplex PCR; TCRdb's version includes in-frame clones alone and lacks a portion of them. The repertoire holds 150,000 or so clones, with about 70% as singletons. The specimen was PBMCs. These receptor sequences come from a man between 18 and 35 years old in good health and CMV-seronegative.

CDR3 sequence: CASSLRLADTQETQYF. The CDR3 DNA reads TGTGCCAGCAGTTTACGGCTAGCCGACACCCAAGAGACCCAGTACTTC. The rearrangement joins TRBV27 to TRBJ2-5; perhaps TRBD2 as D (5 bases). The CDR3 contains 16 residues. Trimming took off 2 bases at V and 1 base at J, with 14 bases between the two ends. In germline, CDR1 is MNHEY, CDR2 SMNVEV (reference sequence).

This clone was recorded once. This chain links TRBV6-5 with TRBJ1-2; 7 bases match TRBD1. Germline lookup yields CDR1 MNHEY and CDR2 SVGAGI. Unmatched junction bases numbered 14, after V lost 6 bases and J lost 13 bases. CDR3 length: 13 amino acids. Here the CDR3 DNA reads TGTGCCAGCAGCCCCCCGGACAGGTCCCTGGGCACCTTC. Translated: CASSPPDRSLGTF.

This chain uses TRBV2 with TRBJ2-5; TRBD2 agrees at 11 bases. V gave up 5 bases and J gave up 2 bases; unmatched junction bases: 7. CDR1 is SNHLY, CDR2 FYNNEI, per germline. CDR3 length: 16 residues. The DNA for the CDR3 is TGTGCCAGCAGTTCAAGACTAGCGGGGTTGCAAGAGACCCAGTACTTC. Protein: CASSSRLAGLQETQYF.

There are a few counts of this clone. The V and J genes are TRBV13 and TRBJ1-2; D perhaps matches TRBD1 (6 bases). The CDR3 runs 14 residues. Germline CDR1 and CDR2: PRHDT and FYEKMQ (reference sequence). The V end lost 3 bases, the J end lost 5 bases, and 13 bases lay between the germline ends. CDR3 sequence reads: CASSFAGALYGYTF. DNA for the CDR3: TGTGCCAGCAGCTTCGCAGGGGCGCTTTATGGCTACACCTTC.

Only a few counts were recorded for this clone. The rearrangement joins TRBV9 to TRBJ2-1; 12 nucleotides agree with TRBD2. Germline lookup yields CDR1 SGDLS and CDR2 YYNGEE. CDR3 length: 18 residues. Unmatched junction bases numbered 8, after V lost 4 bases and J lost 0 bases. As DNA, the CDR3 is TGTGCCAGCAGCCAAGGGACTAGCGGGCTAAGCTCCTACAATGAGCAGTTCTTC. It translates to CASSQGTSGLSSYNEQFF.

The chain combines TRBV6-5 with TRBJ2-3; maybe TRBD1 (7 bases). The CDR3 covers 14 residues. CDR1 and CDR2 from the germline V gene are MNHEY and SVGAGI. Trimming took 8 bases from V and 1 from J, leaving 13 bases between them. The chain's CDR3 is CASWRGPGTDTQYF. CDR3 coding DNA: TGTGCCAGCTGGAGGGGGCCGGGCACAGATACGCAGTATTTT.

The chain combines TRBV2 with TRBJ2-7, with D tentatively TRBD2 (5 bases). Between the trimmed V and J ends, which lost 8 bases and 0 bases, there was a span of 11 bases. This CDR3 is 13 amino acids long. CDR1 is SNHLY and CDR2 is FYNNEI in the germline V gene. The CDR3 spells CASSSGSSYEQYF. The CDR3 coding sequence is TGTGCCAGCTCGAGCGGCAGCTCCTACGAGCAGTACTTC.